This TCR beta chain was profiled in a study of radiation and T cells in renal cell carcinoma. General observations from the study: In nephrectomy-only tumors, top 100 clonotypes averaged around 40%, versus 54% irradiated. Only small tumor regions of roughly 0.96 g were sampled.

Profiled with immunoSEQ multiplex PCR; TCRdb holds only in-frame clones, not every one. This sample has 13,000 to 15,000 clones, with around 50% found just once. Treatment defined: treatment-naive control, cytoreductive nephrectomy. Control samples are tumors resected by cytoreductive nephrectomy without prior radiation. Controls included a handful of female and approximately twelve male donors, resected 2011 to 2014. Germline CDR1 SQVTM, CDR2 ANQGSEA. Trimming pared 7 bases from V and 1 base from J, leaving 18 bases between. This CDR3 is 15 amino acids long. For this clone: The antigen is undetermined. Different DNA sequences within this sample yield the same CDR3.

The chain couples TRBV29-1 to TRBJ2-3, with a possible D match to TRBD1 (6 bases). The sequenced sample was tumor tissue, obtained from a patient whose treatment was nephrectomy without radiotherapy. The TCR was taken from a man aged 45-65 years with renal cell carcinoma. CDR3 nucleotide sequence: TGCAGCGCCAGCCGACAGGTAATCGGCACAGATACGCAGTATTTT. Amino acid sequence: CSASRQVIGTDTQYF.